The present entry profiles one TCR beta chain with its context. The antigen it binds to is not known. The sample holds no much larger clone one base away, and base qualities are not on file. This sample stems from a study of cytomegalovirus exposure and HLA in healthy donors (dated by TCRdb to 2015 to 2018). Regarding the study in general: An earlier analysis of some 600 of the donors reported under 300 Gb of sequence data and roughly 120 million unique TCR beta sequences obtained from approximately 180 million T cells. An early release that covered roughly 600 HLA-typed donors contained around 300 gigabases of sequencing data and 75 million to 100 million unique TCR sequences. Among the approximately 400 genotyped donors, around 81% belonged to the genetic ancestry cluster associated with self-reported Caucasian donors. The study aimed to test whether cataloging public T cell receptors could reveal signatures of past pathogen exposure. Using immunosequencing, the study profiled T cell repertoires from fewer than 850 subjects and related those repertoires to cytomegalovirus serostatus. A separate validation cohort of 100 to 150 different subjects was used in addition to the approximately 700-subject first cohort. To predict cytomegalovirus infection status, the study brought together high-throughput TCR immunosequencing, statistical association of individual TCRs with disease status, and machine learning. A later analysis re-examined previously published TCR beta repertoires from more than 600 donors and added high-resolution HLA genotyping to investigate patterns of TCR occurrence. The later analysis used no new phenotypic data to find candidate immune exposures, relying instead on TCR beta sequences and their occurrence across donors. An earlier analysis of 450 to 750 of the donors used high-throughput TCR beta sequencing to judge whether each TCR beta V gene segment behaved as functional or pseudogenic. Donor age, sex, ethnicity and CMV serostatus were compiled together with the repertoire data. A later genetic analysis took genome-wide SNP genotypes for 398 of the 666 donors and used that subset as a discovery cohort. Every repertoire in the discovery cohort had been generated on one and the same sequencing platform. HLA typing included class I and class II loci at four-digit resolution. The number of donors typed differed by locus, with about 620-630 for A, B, C, DRB1 and DQB1, around 500 for DQA1, 600 to 610 for DPA1, and around 430 for DPB1. Several DR-DQ haplotypes were handled as single units for association and clustering, since linkage in the cohort was strong. Across 300 to 400 genotyped donors of the cohort, an average of 235,054 unique TCR beta nucleotide sequences per donor were sequenced, and approximately 17% of those sequences were non-productive. General findings and caveats noted by the study authors: When HLA alleles, especially DR and DQ, strongly co-occurred, TCR associations were difficult to assign to individual alleles. Cytomegalovirus status was reported to be diagnosed by the classifier with high specificity and sensitivity in both the original and validation cohorts. Sequencing depth was assumed to be roughly uniform across donors in the presence/absence analyses, though that assumption may not hold. For the cohort, immune exposure information was limited to CMV serostatus. A later genetic analysis associated a missense DCLRE1C variant with V-gene and J-gene trimming of TCR beta chains, and an independent cohort replicated the association. In this cohort, only TCR beta chains were sequenced, and detectable features were limited by the absence of alpha or paired-chain data. A few of the identified cytomegalovirus-associated TCR beta chains were confirmed in vitro to be specific for cytomegalovirus antigens. Most TCR sequences were observed very rarely across donors, whereas some public TCRs were present in many individuals. According to a later analysis, most CMV-associated TCR beta chains appeared to be HLA-restricted, and the HLA associations seemed to be driven largely by CMV exposure. A group of highly shared sequence variants was considered likely to be a technical artifact of the sequencing pipeline. In a later analysis, HLA-associated TCR beta chains showed more clonal expansion and lower generation probabilities than non-associated chains that were equally common. Correlated functional status among segregating V segments might be attributable to linkage disequilibrium, but an unknown experimental factor could not be ruled out. In a later analysis, TCR association rates were found to vary across HLA loci, with the most associated TCRs seen for DRB1 alleles and the fewest for HLA-C alleles. In a later genetic analysis, fewer N-insertions in productive TCRs were reported among donors in an Asian-associated ancestry cluster than the 666-donor mean. Some IMGT-functional V segments, including TRBV6-2 and TRBV6-3, could not be distinguished by the 87-base-pair reads and were therefore excluded. Several of the top co-occurrence clusters appeared to be linked to parvovirus B19, influenza, CMV and Epstein-Barr virus, according to a later analysis. In an earlier analysis of some 640 of the donors, most TCR beta V segments were observed in productive rearrangements about 87% or about 30% of the time, broadly matching IMGT annotations. The earlier analysis of 450 to 700 of the donors excluded seventeen rarely observed V segments, including chromosome 9 orphons, because counts were too low. Specific HLA alleles were associated with over 15,000 TCR beta sequences at a false discovery rate of 0.05 in a later analysis. A further reported finding was that TCR beta sequences accurately predicted the HLA-A and HLA-B alleles for most subjects in the first cohort. Because HLA typing was unavailable for some donors at each locus, only the typed subset was used in association tests. A total of 164 TCR beta chains were listed by the study as associated with cytomegalovirus. The authors suggested that the approach could potentially be extended to other disease states and immunological phenotypes.

The cohort comprised some 730 healthy bone marrow donors. All cohort members were sampled while nominally healthy, although unrecorded immune exposures were likely present. The donor tested CMV seropositive, placing the donor among the 290 or so seropositive members of the cohort. Every donor gave a peripheral blood sample, and the peripheral blood mononuclear cells from that sample were used for TCR beta sequencing. Genomic DNA was extracted from the blood cell samples with the Qiagen DNeasy Blood Extraction Kit. Library generation was performed with the immunoSEQ multiplex PCR assay. The multiplex PCR relied on a mix of 60 forward primers for TCR Vbeta segments and 13 reverse primers for TCR Jbeta segments. The CDR3 region of rearranged TCR beta genes was amplified from genomic DNA with a multiplex PCR assay. The amplified TCR beta libraries were sequenced on the Illumina HiSeq System as 87-base-pair reads. On the study's bioinformatics: Across the 600 to 700 repertoires, a later analysis counted 75 million to 90 million unique TCR beta chains, 9.5 million to 12 million of which were shared by at least two donors. To remove PCR and sequencing errors, raw reads were error-corrected and collapsed into unique sequences using a nearest-neighbor algorithm that merged closely related sequences. Alignment of CDR3 sequences to IMGT reference sequences was used to assign V, D and J gene segments. For a sequence to be retained, at least a six-nucleotide match to both a V gene segment and a J gene segment was required. A rearrangement counted as productive if the CDR3 had no stop codons and remained in frame with V and J, and every other rearrangement counted as non-productive. Following IMGT convention, CDR3 was defined as the stretch from the second conserved V-encoded cysteine to the conserved J-encoded phenylalanine. The earlier analysis of 450 to 750 of the donors excluded any sequence lacking an unambiguous match to a single V gene segment. In an earlier analysis of 587 of the donors, V segments were called functional above 56.7% productive rearrangements and were called segregating when the between-donor standard deviation exceeded 5%. A statistical classification framework was built for diagnosing cytomegalovirus status from the catalog of TCR beta chain sequences. A later analysis assigned V and J genes by comparing TCR nucleotide sequences with IMGT/GENE-DB human TR gene sequences. Using the TCRdist pipeline, a later analysis assigned CDR3 sequences along with most-parsimonious VDJ recombination scenarios. In a later analysis, every TCR beta chain was defined by the combination of its CDR3 amino acid sequence and its V-gene family, and reads without a unique V-gene family were dropped. As a way to deal with suspected cross-contamination and a sequencing artifact, a later analysis dropped approximately 570 nucleotide sequences that were highly shared and had low generation probability. A later analysis calculated a clonal expansion index for each public chain from normalized within-repertoire ranks of inferred template counts. Generation probabilities in a later analysis came from a VDJ recombination model fitted to out-of-frame rearrangements, and those results were checked against IGoR. In a later analysis, TCR-TCR, TCR-HLA and TCR-CMV co-occurrence was scored with hypergeometric tests, and a repertoire-size bias correction was applied to TCR pairs. To estimate false discovery rates, a later analysis permuted the HLA or CMV assignments 20 times. In a later analysis, co-occurring TCRs were grouped with DBSCAN, and TCRdist sequence similarity was added when clustering was performed within HLA-allele-positive subsets. For co-occurrence clustering, repertoires with fewer than 30,000 or more than 120,000 public chains were excluded, along with a handful of repertoires with anomalous nucleotide sharing. TCRdb took this table from immuneACCESS and kept in-frame rearrangements with V and J called. Such tables lack part of the clones; where checked against another copy, unresolved V genes explain under half of the gap, and the rest is unexplained. Clone size and V and J calls were adopted from that table, with D and trimming inferred from the DNA. The sample has approximately 150,000 clones on record, 70% to 90% of them singletons. Approximately 7% of the sample is in the top ten clones.

From the cysteine up to the phenylalanine, the CDR3 has a length of 13 residues. CDR3 DNA only is kept here, 39 bases in frame from base 1. The V and J ends are trimmed by 1 base and 8 bases, leaving 11 bases between them. From the germline V gene, CDR1 is MNHNS and CDR2 is SASEGT. The TCR was taken from a woman under 40 in good health and CMV-seropositive. Sequences were obtained from PBMCs. The chain was built from TRBV6-1 and TRBJ1-2; possibly the D gene is TRBD1, per 6 matching bases. Here the CDR3 is given as CASSEGQVRGYTF. At the DNA level, the sequence is TGTGCCAGCAGTGAAGGACAGGTTAGGGGCTACACCTTC.